This TCR beta chain originates from a study of graft-versus-host responses after intestinal transplantation. CDR3 size: 14 residues. Trimming stripped 5 bases from V and 5 bases from J, with 17 bases between. Profiling relied on immunoSEQ multiplex PCR, and the TCRdb table lists in-frame clones only, not all of them. This table has approximately 21,000 clones, 44% appearing once. Irradiated, violet-dye-labeled stimulator cells, 200,000 in number, were plated with 200,000 CFSE-labeled responder cells. Responder cells that were proliferating and CFSE-low, both CD3+CD4+ and CD3+CD8+, were sorted after the reaction.

The material sequenced was alloreactive CD8+ T cells from a mixed lymphocyte reaction culture, taken before transplantation. Subset here: CFSE-low proliferating T cells sorted from roughly six-day pre-transplant mixed lymphocyte reaction (GvH or HvG direction). The TCR was taken from a human patient who was an organ donor for intestinal transplantation. This chain connects TRBV5-7 to TRBJ2-7, with D maybe TRBD2 (6 bases). TRBV5-7 falls under the ORF class, with uncertain function. The CDR3 here is CASSFGSGGDEQYF. CDR3 nucleotides: TGTGCCAGCAGTTTCGGGAGTGGCGGGGACGAGCAGTACTTC.